This is a list of T cell receptor beta chains from one sample in a study of blood T cell repertoires in COVID-19. The method was immunoSEQ multiplex PCR; TCRdb's version includes in-frame clones alone and lacks a portion of them. The table has roughly 220,000 clones, 80% to 85% seen once. Sequenced material: peripheral blood. The receptors were sampled from a man aged 30-40 years with active or convalescent COVID-19. Both conserved end residues are part of each CDR3. D genes are given only for firm matches. Not all rows give a size; the values are once, few, many and, for expanded clones, a class.

d_gene,v_gene,j_gene,abundance,CDR3nt,CDR3aa
TRBD1,TRBV11-1,TRBJ2-7,.,TGTGCCAGCAGCACCGAAGGGACAGCCTCCTACGAGCAGTACTTC,CASSTEGTASYEQYF
.,TRBV6-6,TRBJ1-1,few,TGTGCCAGCCGGAGGGGGGAGGGGACGGTAGCTTTCTTT,CASRRGEGTVAFF
TRBD2,TRBV6-2/TRBV6-3,TRBJ2-5,.,TGTGCCAGCAGTCTCAGCGGGGGGGCCAGGGAGACCCAGTACTTC,CASSLSGGARETQYF
.,TRBV10-2,TRBJ1-6,.,TGCGCCAGCAGTGCCCTACCGAGCTCCTATAATTCACCCCTCCACTTT,CASSALPSSYNSPLHF
.,TRBV19,TRBJ2-1,.,TGTGCCAGTAGTCTCGGGTGGCCTAGCTCCTACAATGAGCAGTTCTTC,CASSLGWPSSYNEQFF
TRBD1,TRBV6-6,TRBJ1-1,few,TGTGCCAGCAGGCCGACAGGGTCGTTGAACACTGAAGCTTTCTTT,CASRPTGSLNTEAFF
TRBD1,TRBV27,TRBJ2-7,.,TGTGCCAGCTCACCTGGGACAGATAACTACGAGCAGTACTTC,CASSPGTDNYEQYF
.,TRBV7-2,TRBJ2-2,.,TGTGCCAGCAGCTTAAGGAGGTCCGGGGAGCTGTTTTTT,CASSLRRSGELFF
TRBD2,TRBV30,TRBJ2-5,.,TGTGCCTGGGGGGGACTAGGAGGCCAGTACTTC,CAWGGLGGQYF
.,TRBV5-4,TRBJ2-5,.,TGTGCCAGCAGCTTGGACGCCGCGTCGGAGACCCAGTACTTC,CASSLDAASETQYF
TRBD1,TRBV6-6,TRBJ1-5,once,TGTGCCAGCAGCCGCGGACAGGAGAATCAGCCCCAGCATTTT,CASSRGQENQPQHF
.,TRBV11-2,TRBJ1-4,.,TGTGCCAGCAGCTTTGTGGGCGGGAAGGGGGAAAAACTGTTTTTT,CASSFVGGKGEKLFF
.,TRBV9,TRBJ1-6,few,TGTGCCAGCAGCGTAGGAATGGAGGTCTCACCCCTCCACTTT,CASSVGMEVSPLHF
.,TRBV5-1,TRBJ2-7,.,TGCGCCAGCAGCTTGGAGCAGGGTTACGAGCAGTACTTC,CASSLEQGYEQYF
TRBD1,TRBV7-7,TRBJ2-1,once,TGTGCCAGCAGCTTAGCTGCAGGGGGCACCTACAATGAGCAGTTCTTC,CASSLAAGGTYNEQFF
.,TRBV7-2,TRBJ2-3,.,TGTGCCAGCAGCTTAGAGAGGGTTGATACGCAGTATTTT,CASSLERVDTQYF
TRBD1,TRBV5-1,TRBJ1-6,.,TGCGCCAGCAGCCACCAGGGGGAGGATAATTCACCCCTCCACTTT,CASSHQGEDNSPLHF
.,TRBV30,TRBJ2-7,.,TGTGCCTGGAGCCCCAGGGTTACCTACGAGCAGTACTTC,CAWSPRVTYEQYF
TRBD1,TRBV6-5,TRBJ2-7,.,TGTGCCAGCAACGGACCGGGACAGGTCTACGAGCAGTACTTC,CASNGPGQVYEQYF
TRBD1,TRBV5-4,TRBJ2-1,.,TGTGCCAGCAGCCCCGGGACAGGGGGGGACATCAATGAGCAGTTCTTC,CASSPGTGGDINEQFF
TRBD2,TRBV5-6,TRBJ2-2,.,TGTGCCAGCAGCGCGGGGGGACAAGGAAGGACCGGGGAGCTGTTTTTT,CASSAGGQGRTGELFF
TRBD1,TRBV7-2,TRBJ1-5,.,TGTGCCAGCAGCTTAGGACAGGGTAAGCAGCCCCAGCATTTT,CASSLGQGKQPQHF
TRBD1,TRBV7-2,TRBJ1-5,.,TGTGCCAGCAGCCCCCGACAGGGTCAGCCCCAGCATTTT,CASSPRQGQPQHF
TRBD1,TRBV18,TRBJ2-1,.,TGTGCCAGTTTTAGAAACAGGGGAGAGTCCTACAATGAGCAGTTCTTC,CASFRNRGESYNEQFF
.,TRBV11-2,TRBJ2-1,.,TGTGCCAGCAGCTCCTTCGTCGGGGGAGGTGAGCAGTTCTTC,CASSSFVGGGEQFF
.,TRBV12-3/TRBV12-4,TRBJ1-2,few,TGTGCCAGCAGTTGGAGTAACTATGGCTACACCTTC,CASSWSNYGYTF
.,TRBV3-1/TRBV3-2,TRBJ2-7,.,TGTGCCAGCAGCCAAGGAGACTACGAGCAGTACTTC,CASSQGDYEQYF
.,TRBV28,TRBJ2-7,.,TGTGCCACCCGCAGCTACGAGCAGTACTTC,CATRSYEQYF
TRBD1,TRBV27,TRBJ2-3,.,TGTGCCAGCAGCCCGACAGGGGGCACAGATACGCAGTATTTT,CASSPTGGTDTQYF
.,TRBV28,TRBJ2-7,.,TGTGCCAGCAGTTTAGCGGCAGTCTCCTACGAGCAGTACTTC,CASSLAAVSYEQYF
.,TRBV7-2,TRBJ1-2,.,TGTGCCAGCAGCTTAGAGGCGGGCAACTATGGCTACACCTTC,CASSLEAGNYGYTF
.,TRBV28,TRBJ1-2,.,TGTGCCAGCAGACTTAATTTAGCGGCCGGCTACACCTTC,CASRLNLAAGYTF
TRBD1,TRBV5-1,TRBJ2-4,.,TGCGCCAGCAGCTTGAGACAGGGCGGGAAAAACATTCAGTACTTC,CASSLRQGGKNIQYF
TRBD1,TRBV5-1,TRBJ2-3,.,TGCGCCAGCAGCTCGGGACAGGGGGCCCAAGATACGCAGTATTTT,CASSSGQGAQDTQYF
TRBD2,TRBV7-3,TRBJ2-1,.,TGTGCCAGCAGCTTACTGGCGGGAGTTGGTGCTGAGCAGTTCTTC,CASSLLAGVGAEQFF
.,TRBV7-8,TRBJ1-2,.,TGTGCCAGCAGCTTAGAGGGGGACTATGGCTACACCTTC,CASSLEGDYGYTF
TRBD1,TRBV28,TRBJ1-2,.,TGTGCCAGCAGTTTGACAGGGCCTAACTATGGCTACACCTTC,CASSLTGPNYGYTF
TRBD2,TRBV7-6,TRBJ2-7,.,TGTGCCAGCAGCTTAGTAGGACTAGGGGACGAGCAGTACTTC,CASSLVGLGDEQYF
.,TRBV6-5,TRBJ1-4,.,TGTGCCAGCAGTTGGGACACTACCGCAACTAATGAAAAACTGTTTTTT,CASSWDTTATNEKLFF
.,TRBV19,TRBJ2-2,.,TGTGCCAGTAGTCACAGGGTTGGGGAGCTGTTTTTT,CASSHRVGELFF
.,TRBV5-1,TRBJ1-1,.,TGCGCCAGCAGCCCGGGCAGTCGGGGTACTGAAGCTTTCTTT,CASSPGSRGTEAFF
.,TRBV7-2,TRBJ2-3,.,TGTGCCAGCAGCTTAGCGCGTCAAGATACGCAGTATTTT,CASSLARQDTQYF
TRBD1,TRBV28,TRBJ1-3,.,TGTGCCAGCAGTTCAGGGGGTGGCTCTGGAAACACCATATATTTT,CASSSGGGSGNTIYF
.,TRBV15,TRBJ1-5,.,TGTGCCACCAGCAGAGGTCCAGGGGCCCTCAGGAGCAATCAGCCCCAGCATTTT,CATSRGPGALRSNQPQHF
.,TRBV6-6,TRBJ1-2,.,TGTGCCAGCAGCCACAGCGGGGCAGCTAACTATGGCTACACCTTC,CASSHSGAANYGYTF
.,TRBV6-5,TRBJ1-2,.,TGTGCCAGCAGTAAAACCGTCCAGGGCGGCTACACCTTC,CASSKTVQGGYTF
.,TRBV7-5,TRBJ2-1,.,TGTGCCAGAAGCTTTTCTACACCCTCCCGGGACAGGGGCGACAATGAGCAGTTCTTC,CARSFSTPSRDRGDNEQFF
.,TRBV27,TRBJ1-1,.,TGTGCCAGCAGTTTATTGAGGGGGGGCTGGTCGAACACTGAAGCTTTCTTT,CASSLLRGGWSNTEAFF
.,TRBV7-2,TRBJ1-3,.,TGTGCCAGCAGCCCACACGGGCGGGGCGCTGGAAACACCATATATTTT,CASSPHGRGAGNTIYF
.,TRBV28,TRBJ1-3,.,TGTGCCAGCAGGCAAACGAGCTCTGGAAACACCATATATTTT,CASRQTSSGNTIYF
.,TRBV27,TRBJ2-7,.,TGTGCCAGCAGTTTGCGCGGGACTCACTCCTACGAGCAGTACTTC,CASSLRGTHSYEQYF
.,TRBV15,TRBJ1-6,.,TGTGCCACCAGCGTAACCCGGAATTCACCCCTCCACTTT,CATSVTRNSPLHF
TRBD2,TRBV19,TRBJ2-1,.,TGTGCCAGTAGCTTAGCGGGGGACTCCTACAATGAGCAGTTCTTC,CASSLAGDSYNEQFF
.,TRBV18,TRBJ1-5,.,TGTGCCAGCTCCACAAGCAATCAGCCCCAGCATTTT,CASSTSNQPQHF